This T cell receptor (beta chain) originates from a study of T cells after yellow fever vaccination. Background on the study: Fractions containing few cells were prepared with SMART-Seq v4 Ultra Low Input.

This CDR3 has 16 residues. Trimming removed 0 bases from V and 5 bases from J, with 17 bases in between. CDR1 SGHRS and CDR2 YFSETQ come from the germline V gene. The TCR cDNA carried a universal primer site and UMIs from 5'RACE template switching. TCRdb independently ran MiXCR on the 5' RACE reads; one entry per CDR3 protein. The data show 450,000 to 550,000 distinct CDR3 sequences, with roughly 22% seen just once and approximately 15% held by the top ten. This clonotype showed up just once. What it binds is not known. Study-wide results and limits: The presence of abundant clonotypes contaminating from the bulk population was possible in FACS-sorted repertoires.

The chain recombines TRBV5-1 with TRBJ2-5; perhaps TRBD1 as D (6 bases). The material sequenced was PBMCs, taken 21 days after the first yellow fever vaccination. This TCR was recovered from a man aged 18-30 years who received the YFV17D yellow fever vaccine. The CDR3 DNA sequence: TGCGCCAGCAGCTTGGTTGGGGGCATCCTCGGGGAGACCCAGTACTTC. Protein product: CASSLVGGILGETQYF.